The entry that follows covers one TCR beta chain sequence. CDR3 length: 13 amino acids. Trimming pared 4 bases from V and 7 bases from J, leaving 14 bases between. From germline, CDR1 is LGHNA and CDR2 YSLEER. Positive CCR7 selection of CD45RO-negative cells yielded the naive CD8 cells, and terminally differentiated effector memory CD45RA+ cells were excluded. These data belong to a study of shared clonotypes between healthy human individuals. Method: immunoSEQ multiplex PCR; TCRdb's copy keeps in-frame clones and lacks some. Of some 2,100,000 clones in the sample, about 93% were seen once. J is TRBJ2-7 and V is TRBV4-3; no clear D. The sample consisted of naive CD8+ T cells from PBMCs. This sequence was found in a man younger than 30 in good health. Some clones in this sample may be carry-over from other donors' samples. CDR3 in amino acids: CASSRNWATEQYF. The CDR3 region has the DNA TGCGCCAGCAGCCGAAATTGGGCTACGGAGCAGTACTTC.